One and the same sample provided the 30 T cell receptor beta chains below, sequenced in a study of blood T cells in healthy people across ages (dated by TCRdb to 2014 to 2015). Receptor libraries were prepared by 5' RACE. Instrument used: Illumina HiSeq 2500. A second PCR of roughly 7 to 11 cycles was performed with a sample-barcoded 5' primer and a J-beta primer mix. TCRdb's own reprocessing of the public reads used fastp at Q25 and MiXCR and kept productive beta chains. A single entry per CDR3 protein holds the most common genes and DNA from its merged rows. The sample table holds approximately 1.5 million distinct CDR3 sequences, of which almost 35% were seen once. The ten top clones hold 11% of the sample. The sample consisted of blood. The receptor source for this set is a woman aged 30 to 39 in good health.

The chain joins TRBV20-1 to TRBJ1-5; D may be TRBD1 (5 bases). Germline CDR1 DFQATT, CDR2 SNEGSKA (reference sequence). The V end was cut by 7 bases, the J end by 1 base, with 11 bases between. The length of the CDR3 is 13 residues. Written as DNA, the CDR3 is TGCAGTGGAAATGGGGACAGCAATCAGCCCCAGCATTTT. This sequence encodes CSGNGDSNQPQHF.

The rearrangement joins TRBV28 to TRBJ2-2; 8 nucleotides match TRBD1. Germline trimming cut 2 bases from V and 0 bases from J; bases unmatched to any gene: 5. The CDR3 has 17 amino acids. Germline V gives CDR1 MDHEN, CDR2 SYDVKM. The CDR3 sequence is CASSLLGQASNTGELFF. The CDR3 nucleotides are TGTGCCAGCAGTTTACTGGGACAGGCATCGAACACCGGGGAGCTGTTTTTT.

The rearrangement links TRBV20-1 to TRBJ2-2; either TRBD1 or TRBD2 may supply D (6 bases each). The germline V and J ends were trimmed by 0 bases and 2 bases, with 13 bases remaining between them. This CDR3 contains 16 residues. Looked up from germline, CDR1 is DFQATT and CDR2 is SNEGSKA (reference sequence). The CDR3: CSARDGGGTNTGELFF. As DNA, the CDR3 is TGCAGTGCTAGAGATGGGGGCGGGACAAACACCGGGGAGCTGTTTTTT.

This clonotype appeared a few times. The chain employs TRBV20-1 and TRBJ1-2; 7 bases agree with TRBD1. This CDR3 comprises 16 residues. Germline loops: CDR1 DFQATT, CDR2 SNEGSKA (reference sequence). The trim removed 5 bases at V and 4 bases at J, leaving 16 bases unmatched. The CDR3 DNA reads TGCAGTGCTCCACGGACCGACAGGGAAACCCTCTATGGCTACACCTTC. Protein product: CSAPRTDRETLYGYTF.

There are a few counts of this clonotype. The gene calls are TRBV11-2 and TRBJ2-6, with D uncertain. Trimming stripped 5 bases from V and 0 bases from J, with 8 bases between. CDR1 SGHAT and CDR2 FQNNGV come from the germline V gene. This CDR3 spans 15 amino acids. The CDR3 sequence: CASSKLSSGANVLTF. Here the CDR3 DNA reads TGTGCCAGCAGCAAACTCAGCTCTGGGGCCAACGTCCTGACTTTC.

The chain links TRBV20-1 to TRBJ2-7; 8 nucleotides align to TRBD2. The CDR3 contains 16 residues. The ends lost 0 bases at V and 4 bases at J; junction bases unmatched: 11. The germline V gene encodes CDR1 DFQATT and CDR2 SNEGSKA (reference sequence). CDR3 residues: CSARDYLREVPYEQYF. The CDR3 DNA sequence: TGCAGTGCTAGAGATTATCTGCGGGAGGTTCCGTACGAGCAGTACTTC.

This clonotype appeared a few times. The chain couples TRBV10-3 to TRBJ1-2; D unclear. Germline V gene lookup returns CDR1 ENHRY and CDR2 SYGVKD. The CDR3 spans 13 residues. DNA of the CDR3: TGTGAGTTTGGGAGCCACCCCCTCTATGGCTACACCTTC. It encodes CEFGSHPLYGYTF.

Note on this clonotype: Its ends do not fully match the called genes, so a read error is possible. The chain employs TRBV4-1 and TRBJ2-4; 9 nucleotides match TRBD2. CDR1 MGHRA and CDR2 YSYEKL come from the germline V gene. The CDR3 sequence is 16 residues long. CDR3 region: CASSPDSGRAKTIQYF. The CDR3 nucleotides read TGCGCCAGCAGCCCAGATAGCGGGAGAGCCAAAACCATTCAGTACTTT.

The chain links TRBV7-8 to TRBJ1-2; 7 nucleotides line up with TRBD1. J was trimmed by 5 bases and V by 5 bases; bases with no gene match: 8. Germline V lookup: CDR1 SGHVS, CDR2 FQNEAQ. The CDR3 consists of 14 residues. The CDR3 spells CASSTYRGEYGYTF. CDR3 in DNA: TGTGCCAGCAGCACATACAGGGGCGAATATGGCTACACCTTC.

This clonotype is a singleton in its sample. The CDR3 coding sequence is TGTGCCAGCAGCTTAGACAGTTTTGGGTATTCACCCCTCCACTTT. It yields the protein CASSLDSFGYSPLHF. The chain combines TRBV7-2 with TRBJ1-6; D not resolved. From germline, CDR1 is SGHTA and CDR2 FQGNSA. The V end was cut by 1 base, the J end by 8 bases, with 12 bases between. The CDR3 covers 15 residues.

The rearrangement uses TRBV10-3 and TRBJ2-1; D is undetermined. The V end was cut by 11 bases, the J end by 10 bases, with 21 bases between. The V gene's germline CDR1 is ENHRY and CDR2 SYGVKD. CDR3 length: 13 amino acids. CDR3 residues: CAVQVAGAYEQFF. CDR3 nucleotides: TGTGCCGTCCAGGTGGCAGGAGCCTACGAGCAGTTCTTC.

This chain connects TRBV4-1 to TRBJ1-4, with a weak D call TRBD1 (5 bases). Germline loops: CDR1 MGHRA, CDR2 YSYEKL. The germline V and J ends were trimmed by 4 bases and 7 bases, with 19 bases remaining between them. The CDR3 runs to 16 residues. DNA of the CDR3: TGCGCCAGCAGCCGTGAGGGGCTGATAAAGATTGAAAAACTGTTTTTT. Translating gives CASSREGLIKIEKLFF.

The genes are TRBV3-1 and TRBJ2-1; TRBD2 is a possible D gene (5 bases). This CDR3 is 17 amino acids long. The V gene lost 4 bases and the J gene lost 0 bases, with 16 bases spanning the gap. CDR1 and CDR2 from the germline V gene are LGHDT and YNNKEL (reference sequence). The CDR3 here is CASSPLSRRSSYNEQFF. The CDR3 bases are TGTGCCAGCAGCCCTCTTTCGCGGAGGTCCTCCTACAATGAGCAGTTCTTC.

This clonotype was recorded a few times. The chain couples TRBV5-1 to TRBJ1-1; tentative D call: TRBD1 (5 bases). The V end lost 0 bases, the J end lost 4 bases, and 10 bases lay between the germline ends. Germline V gene sequence: CDR1 SGHRS, CDR2 YFSETQ. The CDR3 length is 14 residues. CDR3 DNA sequence: TGCGCCAGCAGCTTGGGACAGTCGGCCACTGAAGCTTTCTTT. Residues: CASSLGQSATEAFF.

Comments on this clonotype: At one of its ends the junction is not consistent with the germline gene, which may arise from a read error. The CDR3 loop is CAGSPGGNTEAFF. CDR3 coding DNA: TGTGCCGGCAGCCCGGGGGGTAACACTGAAGCTTTCTTT. The rearrangement joins TRBV6-1 to TRBJ1-1, with a possible D match to TRBD1 (5 bases). The germline gives CDR1 MNHNS, CDR2 SASEGT. The CDR3 contains 13 residues.

This clonotype was recorded a few times. The chain is built from TRBV4-2 and TRBJ1-1, with D hard to call. V was trimmed by 1 base and J by 2 bases, leaving 14 bases between them. Germline V gene lookup returns CDR1 LGHNA and CDR2 YNFKEQ. The CDR3 extends over 16 amino acids. This chain's CDR3 is CASSQGTVGRNTEAFF. The CDR3 coding sequence is TGTGCCAGCAGCCAAGGTACGGTCGGACGAAACACTGAAGCTTTCTTT.

This clonotype was counted a few times. The V gene is TRBV5-5, the J gene TRBJ2-7; D is unclear. The CDR3 spans 16 residues. CDR1 and CDR2 (germline): SGHKS, YYEKEE (reference sequence). V lost 0 bases to trimming and J lost 3 bases, with 16 bases between them. CDR3 in DNA: TGTGCCAGCAGCTTGGCCGTTAGGGCCGGAGACTACGAGCAGTACTTC. Amino acids: CASSLAVRAGDYEQYF.

The chain carries TRBV20-1 and TRBJ2-1, with TRBD2 matching 7 bases. CDR3 size: 14 residues. Germline assignment: CDR1 DFQATT and CDR2 SNEGSKA (reference sequence). J was trimmed by 6 bases and V by 6 bases; bases with no gene match: 11. The chain's CDR3 is CSAKRGASGNEQFF. In nucleotides, the CDR3 is TGCAGTGCGAAGAGAGGTGCTAGCGGCAATGAGCAGTTCTTC.

The chain is built from TRBV28 and TRBJ1-2; weak D call: TRBD1 (5 bases). CDR1 MDHEN and CDR2 SYDVKM come from the germline V gene. The CDR3 is 16 residues long. Trimming took off 5 bases at V and 8 bases at J, with 24 bases between the two ends. The chain's CDR3 is CASSPPANQGPEGYTF. CDR3 DNA: TGTGCCAGCAGTCCCCCCGCAAACCAGGGACCGGAGGGCTACACCTTC.

This chain connects TRBV28 to TRBJ2-1, with no clear D. V lost 2 bases, J lost 5 bases, and 7 bases lay in between. The CDR3 has 13 residues. CDR1 and CDR2 (germline): MDHEN, SYDVKM. The CDR3 DNA is TGTGCCAGCAGTTTACGGTGGCACAATGAGCAGTTCTTC. Translating gives CASSLRWHNEQFF.

This clonotype was seen at least ten times. The chain joins TRBV4-1 to TRBJ2-7; 13 nucleotides match TRBD2. Germline CDR1 and CDR2: MGHRA and YSYEKL. This CDR3 comprises 13 residues. V was clipped by 1 base and J by 10 bases; unmatched bases: 1. CDR3 protein: CASSQGLAGGQYF. The CDR3, as DNA: TGCGCCAGCAGCCAAGGACTAGCGGGGGGCCAGTACTTC.

For this clonotype: A much larger clone sits a single nucleotide away, making a read error possible. The chain is built from TRBV29-1 and TRBJ2-7, with 7 bases aligning to TRBD2. The J call is doubtful: the DNA matches TRBJ2-5 better. This CDR3 is 12 amino acids long. Germline assignment: CDR1 SQVTM and CDR2 ANQGSEA. For the CDR3, the DNA is TGCAGCGCTTGGGAGGGTTCGGAGACCCAGTACTTC. Translated, it gives CSAWEGSETQYF.

The V gene is TRBV20-1, the J gene TRBJ2-1; a weak D match, TRBD2 (5 bases). The J call may be mistaken, given a closer DNA end match to TRBJ2-7. The germline CDR1 and CDR2 sequences are DFQATT and SNEGSKA (reference sequence). The CDR3 is made up of 16 amino acids. This CDR3 reads CSARAERGRAYNEQYF. CDR3 DNA: TGCAGTGCTAGAGCAGAACGGGGTAGGGCCTACAATGAGCAGTACTTC.

With regard to this clonotype: A read error may explain this, as a much larger clone is one base away. The chain couples TRBV11-2 to TRBJ1-5; D is uncertain. Germline CDR1 is SGHAT and CDR2 is FQNNGV. The CDR3 length is 14 residues. The CDR3 DNA sequence: TGTGCCAGCGGCTTAGATGCTAGCAATCAGCCCCAGCATTTT. This gives the protein CASGLDASNQPQHF.

The rearrangement links TRBV2 to TRBJ1-2; TRBD1 is a possible D gene (5 bases). Looked up from germline, CDR1 is SNHLY and CDR2 is FYNNEI. This CDR3 is 15 amino acids long. Trimming pared 6 bases from V and 2 bases from J, leaving 16 bases between. The CDR3 nucleotides are TGTGCCAGCAGGAGACTGACAGAGCCGAACTATGGCTACACCTTC. Amino acid sequence: CASRRLTEPNYGYTF.

The CDR3 is CASVGRGIGGFVAKNIQYF. The DNA of the CDR3 is TGTGCCAGCGTGGGACGCGGGATAGGGGGTTTTGTGGCCAAAAACATTCAGTACTTC. The chain combines TRBV6-1 with TRBJ2-4, with D possibly called TRBD1 or TRBD2 (6 bases each). The length of the CDR3 is 19 residues. The V and J ends lost 8 bases and 1 base respectively, with 27 bases between them. Per germline, CDR1 MNHNS and CDR2 SASEGT.

This clonotype was seen a handful of times. The DNA of the CDR3 is TGCAGCTTCAGGGGAACGAACACCGGGGAGCTGTTTTTT. Amino acid sequence: CSFRGTNTGELFF. The V and J genes are TRBV29-1 and TRBJ2-2; D may be TRBD1 (6 bases). The germline V gene encodes CDR1 SQVTM and CDR2 ANQGSEA. V was shortened by 8 bases and J by 0 bases, with 10 bases between the two germline ends. The CDR3 loop spans 13 amino acids.

The table lists this clonotype with many counts. J is TRBJ2-7 and V is TRBV29-1; TRBD1 matches at 10 bases. The CDR3 runs 14 residues. The germline CDR1 and CDR2 sequences are SQVTM and ANQGSEA. Losses at the gene ends were 4 bases for V and 3 bases for J; bases not matched to a gene: 6. The CDR3 protein is CSVAFRDRGYEQYF. CDR3 coding DNA: TGCAGCGTTGCATTCCGGGACAGGGGCTACGAGCAGTACTTC.

Comments on this clonotype: An end of the junction differs from the germline gene, which may be a read error. CDR3 sequence reads: CASQRVFGTGTQYF. CDR3 DNA: TGTGCCAGCCAGCGGGTTTTTGGCACAGGTACGCAGTATTTT. The rearrangement joins TRBV12-3 or TRBV12-4 to TRBJ2-3, with D possibly being TRBD2 (6 bases). The CDR3 is made up of 14 amino acids.

This clonotype was observed at least ten times. This chain uses TRBV7-6 with TRBJ2-5; TRBD1 matches 10 bases. Germline V gives CDR1 SGHVS, CDR2 FNYEAQ. With 6 bases clipped from V and 5 bases from J, the junction kept 3 bases outside the gene matches. The CDR3 has 13 residues. This chain's CDR3 is CASRGQGWETQYF. The CDR3 nucleotides are TGTGCCAGCAGGGGACAGGGGTGGGAGACCCAGTACTTC.